A single sample gave rise to the 6 T cell receptor beta chains below, sequenced in a study of T cells in narcolepsy. Data came from immunoSEQ multiplex PCR; TCRdb stores just in-frame clones and leaves some out. The sample records around 32,000 clones, around 83% being singletons. Specimen: memory (CD45RA-) CD4+ T cells from blood. All receptors come from a human donor in good health.

The rearrangement uses TRBV19 and TRBJ1-3; TRBD1 agrees at 7 bases. The CDR3 sequence is 20 residues long. The V gene end was trimmed by 4 bases and the J gene end by 0 bases; junction bases not matched to a gene: 18. The germline gives CDR1 LNHDA, CDR2 SQIVND (reference sequence). CDR3 DNA: TGTGCCAGTAGTACGCTTCGAAGACAGGGAAGTCCCCTCTCTGGAAACACCATATATTTT. Its protein is CASSTLRRQGSPLSGNTIYF. The entire variable domain, with the rest obtained from reference TRBV19 and TRBJ1-3, is as follows: DGGITQSPKYLFRKEGQNVTLSCEQNLNHDAMYWYRQDPGQGLRLIYYSQIVNDFQKGDIAEGYSVSREKKESFPLTVTSAQKNPTAFYLCASSTLRRQGSPLSGNTIYFGEGSWLTVV.

This clone occurred once. This chain uses TRBV7-9 with TRBJ2-5; TRBD1 agrees at 8 bases. The DNA end is a closer match to TRBJ2-7, so the J assignment may be wrong. Germline V gives CDR1 SEHNR, CDR2 FQNEAQ (reference sequence). CDR3 length: 15 residues. The CDR3 is CASSFGTGRSYEQYF. CDR3 DNA: TGTGCCAGCAGCTTCGGGACAGGACGATCCTACGAGCAGTACTTC.

The V gene is TRBV10-3, the J gene TRBJ1-1; possible D gene TRBD1, 6 bases. The ends were cut back, 4 bases at V and 10 bases at J, with 16 bases in the middle. Looked up from germline, CDR1 is ENHRY and CDR2 is SYGVKD. The CDR3 runs to 13 residues. DNA of the CDR3: TGTGCCATCAGTGTTGGACAGTTGGGGGGAGCTTTCTTT. Translating it yields CAISVGQLGGAFF.

The chain carries TRBV6-6 and TRBJ2-1, with 8 bases identical to TRBD2. Germline V gene data show CDR1 as MNHNY and CDR2 as SVGAGI (reference sequence). This CDR3 contains 15 residues. V lost 6 bases and J lost 3; bases outside the gene matches: 7. The CDR3 bases are TGTGCCAGCAGCTCAGCGGGGGTTGGCTACAATGAGCAGTTCTTC. Protein: CASSSAGVGYNEQFF.

This rearrangement joins TRBV28 to TRBJ2-7; D tentatively fits TRBD1 or TRBD2 (5 bases each). Per the germline V gene, CDR1 is MDHEN and CDR2 is SYDVKM. CDR3 length: 15 amino acids. Trimming shortened V by 2 bases and J by 3 bases, and 14 bases separated the two germline ends. The CDR3 bases are TGTGCCAGCAGTTTAGCCCTAAGTGGGGGCTACGAGCAGTACTTC. Its translation is CASSLALSGGYEQYF.

The gene calls are TRBV2 and TRBJ2-7; D possibly matches TRBD1 or TRBD2 (5 bases each). V was trimmed by 4 bases and J by 3 bases, leaving 10 bases between them. The germline gives CDR1 SNHLY, CDR2 FYNNEI. The CDR3 extends over 13 amino acids. This CDR3 reads CASSVWDGYEQYF. The CDR3 DNA sequence: TGTGCCAGCAGTGTCTGGGACGGCTACGAGCAGTACTTC. The entire variable domain, with the rest obtained from reference TRBV2 and TRBJ2-7, is as follows: EPEVTQTPSHQVTQMGQEVILRCVPISNHLYFYWYRQILGQKVEFLVSFYNNEISEKSEIFDDQFSVERPDGSNFTLKIRSTKLEDSAMYFCASSVWDGYEQYFGPGTRLTVT.